This entry lists 22 T cell receptor beta chains sequenced from one sample in a study of cytomegalovirus exposure and HLA in healthy donors (dated by TCRdb to about 2017). The library was made by the immunoSEQ multiplex PCR assay. For the multiplex PCR, a mixture combining 60 forward primers for TCR Vbeta segments and 13 reverse primers for TCR Jbeta segments was used. In TCRdb, the immuneACCESS table is reduced to in-frame sequences with V and J assigned. These tables do not hold every clone; where another copy was compared, an unresolved V gene accounts for under half, and the others remain unexplained. The sample table records about 150,000 clones; approximately 61% of these occur just once. 1.5% to 2% of the sample is in the top ten clones. Sequencing input: PBMCs. All receptors derive from a human donor in good health.

A single count supports this clone. The rearrangement links TRBV5-1 to TRBJ1-2; weak D call: TRBD1 (5 bases). Germline-derived CDR1 and CDR2 are SGHRS and YFSETQ. The CDR3 is 15 residues long. Trimming pared 0 bases from V and 5 bases from J, leaving 14 bases between. The CDR3 sequence is CASSLVGGGGYGYTF. The CDR3 coding sequence is TGCGCCAGCAGCTTGGTAGGTGGGGGAGGATATGGCTACACCTTC.

The J gene is TRBJ1-3, the V gene TRBV5-6; no clear D. Germline CDR1 SGHDT, CDR2 YYEEEE. The CDR3 is made up of 14 amino acids. V lost 2 bases to trimming and J lost 2 bases, with 8 bases between them. In DNA, the CDR3 is TGTGCCAGCAGCTTCATGGGAGCTGGAAACACCATATATTTT. Its translation: CASSFMGAGNTIYF.

The chain carries TRBV2 and TRBJ2-7, with D possibly being TRBD1 (6 bases). V was trimmed by 6 bases and J by 1 base, leaving 10 bases between them. CDR1 is SNHLY, CDR2 FYNNEI, per germline. This CDR3 has 13 amino acids. The CDR3 is CASRTGQSYEQYF. The CDR3 region has the DNA TGTGCCAGCAGGACAGGACAATCCTACGAGCAGTACTTC. Supplemented by reference TRBV2 and TRBJ2-7, the full variable domain reads EPEVTQTPSHQVTQMGQEVILRCVPISNHLYFYWYRQILGQKVEFLVSFYNNEISEKSEIFDDQFSVERPDGSNFTLKIRSTKLEDSAMYFCASRTGQSYEQYFGPGTRLTVT.

This clone has more than one count but fewer than ten. This sequence joins TRBV15 and TRBJ2-7; 10 nucleotides agree with TRBD1. Germline V lookup: CDR1 LNHNV, CDR2 YYDKDF (reference sequence). Losses at the gene ends were 2 bases for V and 5 bases for J; bases not matched to a gene: 9. The CDR3 is 16 residues long. CDR3: CATSRLLGQGVDEQYF. CDR3 nucleotide sequence: TGTGCCACCAGCAGATTACTCGGACAGGGGGTGGACGAGCAGTACTTC.

The rearrangement links TRBV27 to TRBJ2-5; D might be TRBD2 (5 bases). The CDR3 length is 13 residues. V lost 0 bases to trimming and J lost 5 bases, with 7 bases between them. Germline CDR1 is MNHEY and CDR2 is SMNVEV (reference sequence). CDR3 bases: TGTGCCAGCAGTTTATCGAGGGAGGAGACCCAGTACTTC. The encoded protein is CASSLSREETQYF.

The chain is built from TRBV19 and TRBJ2-7; 7 bases fit TRBD1. The CDR3 has 15 residues. Germline lookup yields CDR1 LNHDA and CDR2 SQIVND (reference sequence). Losses at the gene ends were 4 bases for V and 0 bases for J; bases not matched to a gene: 6. CDR3 sequence: CASSKTGSGSYEQYF. CDR3 nucleotide sequence: TGTGCCAGTAGTAAGACAGGGTCGGGCTCCTACGAGCAGTACTTC. The full variable domain, in which reference TRBV19 and TRBJ2-7 provide the parts outside the CDR3, is DGGITQSPKYLFRKEGQNVTLSCEQNLNHDAMYWYRQDPGQGLRLIYYSQIVNDFQKGDIAEGYSVSREKKESFPLTVTSAQKNPTAFYLCASSKTGSGSYEQYFGPGTRLTVT.

The chain combines TRBV28 with TRBJ2-3; D might be TRBD1 (5 bases). V shed 3 bases and J shed 4 bases, with 11 bases lying between them. The CDR3 is 14 residues long. The germline V gene encodes CDR1 MDHEN and CDR2 SYDVKM. The CDR3 region has the DNA TGTGCCAGCAGTTTCCCACAGGTCCCAGATACGCAGTATTTT. This codes for CASSFPQVPDTQYF.

This clone was picked up a small number of times. The chain employs TRBV7-3 and TRBJ2-2, with D perhaps matching TRBD2 (6 bases). Trimming took off 3 bases at V and 7 bases at J, with 9 bases between the two ends. This CDR3 comprises 13 residues. Germline CDR1 is SGHTA and CDR2 is FQGTGA. DNA for the CDR3: TGTGCCAGCAGCTTCAGGAGGGGCGGGGAGCTGTTTTTT. It is translated as CASSFRRGGELFF.

This clone was recorded only once. V usage is TRBV7-9 and J usage is TRBJ1-1; TRBD1 is a possible D gene (5 bases). CDR1 is SEHNR and CDR2 is FQNEAQ in the germline V gene (reference sequence). V was shortened by 6 bases and J by 1 base, with 18 bases between the two germline ends. CDR3 length: 16 amino acids. The CDR3 DNA follows: TGTGCCAGCAGTCCAAGTGGGGGGGGGACGAACACTGAAGCTTTCTTT. Protein sequence: CASSPSGGGTNTEAFF.

The chain employs TRBV27 and TRBJ1-5, with unresolved D. Germline CDR1 and CDR2: MNHEY and SMNVEV (reference sequence). This CDR3 comprises 14 residues. With 3 bases removed from V and 3 bases from J, the gap between germline ends came to 9 bases. This CDR3 reads CASSLRHLNQPQHF. The CDR3 nucleotides are TGTGCCAGCAGTTTGCGACACCTCAATCAGCCCCAGCATTTT.

V is TRBV10-3 and J is TRBJ2-7; 15 positions agree with TRBD2. V trimming: 0 bases; J trimming: 10 bases; junction bases outside the gene matches: 1. The germline gives CDR1 ENHRY, CDR2 SYGVKD. The CDR3 covers 14 residues. This CDR3 reads CAISESGLAGGQYF. The CDR3 DNA reads as TGTGCCATCAGTGAGTCGGGACTAGCGGGAGGTCAGTACTTC.

This clone showed up just a few times. The J gene is TRBJ2-7, the V gene TRBV6-1; possibly TRBD1 for D (5 bases). The CDR3 is made up of 16 amino acids. The ends were cut back, 2 bases at V and 2 bases at J, with 16 bases in the middle. Germline CDR1 MNHNS, CDR2 SASEGT. Written as DNA, the CDR3 is TGTGCCAGCAGTGAACTGATCAGGGTCCCACCCTACGAGCAGTACTTC. Residues: CASSELIRVPPYEQYF.

This chain connects TRBV6-5 to TRBJ2-5; tentative D call: TRBD2 (5 bases). Matching the DNA end better, TRBJ2-7 makes the J call doubtful. Per germline, CDR1 MNHEY and CDR2 SVGAGI. CDR3 length: 13 residues. CDR3: CASSPGVPTEQYF. The CDR3 DNA sequence: TGTGCCAGCAGCCCCGGGGTGCCCACCGAGCAGTACTTC.

This chain connects TRBV5-3 to TRBJ2-5; the D is unclear. TRBV5-3 is placed among ORFs of uncertain function. This CDR3 contains 16 residues. The V gene lost 4 bases and the J gene lost 1 base, with 17 bases spanning the gap. The CDR3 DNA is TGTGCCAGAAGCCTGAGTGTACCTGGCGGCCAAGAGACCCAGTACTTC. This encodes CARSLSVPGGQETQYF.

This clone was counted between two and nine times. J is TRBJ1-4 and V is TRBV4-2, with 8 bases aligning to TRBD1. J lost 0 bases, V lost 1 base, and 7 bases had no gene match. CDR3 length equals 18 residues. CDR1 LGHNA and CDR2 YNFKEQ come from the germline V gene. The CDR3 DNA reads as TGTGCCAGCAGCCAAGGACGACAGGGGATTCCAACTAATGAAAAACTGTTTTTT. Translating gives CASSQGRQGIPTNEKLFF.

The chain recombines TRBV10-1 with TRBJ2-2, with D perhaps matching TRBD2 (6 bases). The CDR3 length is 16 residues. Germline-derived CDR1 and CDR2 are WNHNN and SYGVQD (reference sequence). Trimming cost V 6 bases and J 1 base, with 15 bases left between them. The CDR3 here is CASSQEGSENTGELFF. Here the CDR3 DNA reads TGCGCCAGCAGCCAGGAGGGGAGCGAGAACACCGGGGAGCTGTTTTTT.

CDR3 sequence (DNA): TGTGCCAGCAGCTTTAGCGGGGAGCTACTCTACGAGCAGTACTTC. It codes for CASSFSGELLYEQYF. The chain combines TRBV7-2 with TRBJ2-7, with 8 bases fitting TRBD2. J was trimmed by 3 bases and V by 3 bases; bases with no gene match: 7. Germline CDR1 SGHTA, CDR2 FQGNSA. This CDR3 region has 15 residues. Full variable domain (missing parts from reference TRBV7-2 and TRBJ2-7): GAGVSQSPSNKVTEKGKDVELRCDPISGHTALYWYRQSLGQGLEFLIYFQGNSAPDKSGLPSDRFSAERTGGSVSTLTIQRTQQEDSAVYLCASSFSGELLYEQYFGPGTRLTVT.

The chain has TRBV6-1 and TRBJ2-7, with D perhaps TRBD2 (6 bases). V gave up 2 bases and J gave up 2 bases, with 16 bases separating them. CDR1 and CDR2 (germline): MNHNS, SASEGT. This CDR3 has 16 amino acids. The CDR3 loop reads CASSEMGQAGTYEQYF. In nucleotides, the CDR3 is TGTGCCAGCAGTGAAATGGGGCAGGCGGGAACCTACGAGCAGTACTTC.

The chain links TRBV29-1 to TRBJ2-7; weak D call: TRBD2 (7 bases). Germline V gene data show CDR1 as SQVTM and CDR2 as ANQGSEA. The CDR3 loop spans 12 amino acids. The ends were cut back, 5 bases at V and 6 bases at J, with 14 bases in the middle. The CDR3 here is CSVQGAGAEQYF. CDR3 nucleotide sequence: TGCAGCGTTCAAGGGGCGGGGGCCGAGCAGTACTTC.

The rearrangement links TRBV2 to TRBJ2-7; 12 bases match TRBD2. This CDR3 contains 17 residues. Germline values: CDR1 SNHLY, CDR2 FYNNEI. The V gene end was trimmed by 8 bases and the J gene end by 4 bases; junction bases not matched to a gene: 15. This CDR3 reads CASSFGLTSGSPYEQYF. The CDR3 region has the DNA TGTGCCAGCTCTTTTGGGCTGACTAGCGGGAGCCCATACGAGCAGTACTTC. Combining the CDR3 with reference TRBV2 and TRBJ2-7 gives the whole variable domain EPEVTQTPSHQVTQMGQEVILRCVPISNHLYFYWYRQILGQKVEFLVSFYNNEISEKSEIFDDQFSVERPDGSNFTLKIRSTKLEDSAMYFCASSFGLTSGSPYEQYFGPGTRLTVT.

The chain employs TRBV10-3 and TRBJ2-1, with 10 bases aligning to TRBD2. This CDR3 has 13 amino acids. V shed 4 bases, J shed 7 bases, and the junction held 1 base outside the gene matches. Germline-derived CDR1 and CDR2 are ENHRY and SYGVKD. CDR3 sequence: CAISALAGNEQFF. The CDR3 DNA sequence: TGTGCCATCAGTGCACTAGCGGGGAATGAGCAGTTCTTC.

The chain recombines TRBV5-3 with TRBJ2-7, with 7 bases identical to TRBD1. TRBV5-3 has ORF status, its function being uncertain. This CDR3 has 15 amino acids. V dropped 4 bases and J dropped 2; count of bases not matched to a gene: 9. The CDR3 loop is CARSRLSDRAYEQYF. CDR3 DNA: TGTGCCAGAAGCCGCCTCAGTGACAGGGCCTACGAGCAGTACTTC.